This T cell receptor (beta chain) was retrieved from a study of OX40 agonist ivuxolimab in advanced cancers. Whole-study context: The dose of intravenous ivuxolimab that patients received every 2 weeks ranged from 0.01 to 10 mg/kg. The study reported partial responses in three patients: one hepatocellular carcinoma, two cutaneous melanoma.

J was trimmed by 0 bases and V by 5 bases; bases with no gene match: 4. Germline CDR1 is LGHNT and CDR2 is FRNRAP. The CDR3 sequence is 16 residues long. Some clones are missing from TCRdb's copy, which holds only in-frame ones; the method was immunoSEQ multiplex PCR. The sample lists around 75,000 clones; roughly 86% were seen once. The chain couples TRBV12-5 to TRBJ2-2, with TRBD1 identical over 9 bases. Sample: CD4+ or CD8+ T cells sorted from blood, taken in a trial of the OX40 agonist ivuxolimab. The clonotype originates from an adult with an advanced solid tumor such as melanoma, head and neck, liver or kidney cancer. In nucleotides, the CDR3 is TGTGCTAGTGGTCCTACAGGGGGCGCGAACACCGGGGAGCTGTTTTTT. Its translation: CASGPTGGANTGELFF.